This TCR beta chain was profiled in a study of shared clonotypes between healthy human individuals. Assay used: immunoSEQ multiplex PCR; TCRdb lists only in-frame clones, some missing. The sample records roughly 640,000 clones, over 65% being singletons. The CDR3 extends over 15 amino acids. With V trimmed by 5 bases and J by 5 bases, 9 bases remained unmatched. CDR1 MDHEN and CDR2 SYDVKM come from the germline V gene. This clone was seen many times. The clonotype originates from a woman in her 30s in good health. The J gene is TRBJ1-1, the V gene TRBV28, with 9 bases identical to TRBD1. Sequenced sample: memory CD4+ T cells sorted from blood. The subset denotes: CD45RA-negative fraction. The CDR3 nucleotides are TGTGCCAGCAGTGATCCGGGACAGGGAGGTACTGAAGCTTTCTTT. Amino acids: CASSDPGQGGTEAFF.